The present T cell receptor (beta chain) was sequenced within a study of cytomegalovirus exposure and HLA in healthy donors. Findings and caveats of the study: The classifier reportedly diagnosed cytomegalovirus status with high sensitivity and specificity. Later analysis suggested most CMV-associated TCR beta chains were HLA-restricted.

Germline V gene data show CDR1 as MGHRA and CDR2 as YSYEKL. Trimming left V 2 bases short and J 4 bases short, with 12 bases between. This CDR3 has 14 amino acids. As to this clone: Its antigen remains unidentified.

Primers included in the PCR were 60 Vbeta and 13 Jbeta primers. Libraries were prepared by immunoSEQ multiplex PCR; TCRdb keeps only in-frame clonotypes and omits some of them. Seen here are nearly 110,000 clones, around 85% observed once, and the top ten hold about 2.3%. The chain recombines TRBV4-1 with TRBJ2-7, with D possibly matching TRBD1 (5 bases). Sequenced input: PBMCs. The TCR was taken from a man aged 30-40 years in good health and CMV-seronegative. The CDR3 sequence: CASSQPRQSYEQYF. CDR3 nucleotides: TGCGCCAGCAGCCAACCGAGACAGTCATACGAGCAGTACTTC.